This TCR beta chain appears in the sequencing data of a study of T cell responses to AZD1222 COVID-19 vaccine. The table came from immunoSEQ multiplex PCR; TCRdb's copy has only in-frame clones and leaves some out. The sample has roughly 150,000 clones; over 65% are singletons. General observations from the study: Donors, mostly white British, included more females; clonal diversity was possibly underestimated. Once two AZD1222 doses were given, Spike-specific TCR breadth and depth went up. No day 14 peak samples; only post-peak repertoires were characterized.

J lost 8 bases, V lost 4 bases, and 7 bases had no gene match. Germline CDR1 reads SNHLY; CDR2 reads FYNNEI. There are 14 residues in the CDR3. Worth noting for this clone: Its specificity is unknown.

Here the sequenced sample was peripheral blood, taken on day 0 of AZD1222 vaccination. The sequence derives from an adult in good health. The chain couples TRBV2 to TRBJ1-4, with TRBD1 matching 7 bases. The CDR3 reads CASSGDRVGEKLFF. DNA for the CDR3: TGTGCCAGCAGTGGTGACAGGGTGGGAGAAAAACTGTTTTTT.